This entry lists 10 T cell receptor beta chains sequenced from one sample in a study of beta chain features in type 1 diabetes. Study results and caveats: Type 1 diabetes patients had TCRB CDR3s that were shorter (moderately but significantly so) in all four CD4+ subsets.

The sequenced template was cDNA made from the entire isolated RNA. Assay used: immunoSEQ multiplex PCR; TCRdb lists only in-frame clones, some missing. This table holds around 650,000 clones, roughly 12% found once. Antigens for these TCRs are unknown. Sequencing input: naive CD4+ T cells from blood. These receptors all stem from a young man with type 1 diabetes.

The rearrangement links TRBV29-1 to TRBJ1-3, with a weak D call TRBD1 (6 bases). Trimming took off 5 bases at V and 4 bases at J, with 9 bases between the two ends. The CDR3 contains 12 residues. Germline assignment: CDR1 SQVTM and CDR2 ANQGSEA. CDR3 in amino acids: CSVLGAGNTIYF. The CDR3 coding sequence is TGCAGCGTTCTGGGGGCAGGAAACACCATATATTTT.

Only a few counts were recorded for this clone. V gene TRBV9 combines with J gene TRBJ1-4; TRBD1 is a possible D gene (5 bases). Germline loops: CDR1 SGDLS, CDR2 YYNGEE. V lost 0 bases to trimming and J lost 8 bases, with 8 bases between them. CDR3 length: 13 amino acids. In nucleotides, the CDR3 is TGTGCCAGCAGCGTAGAGGGACGGGAAAAACTGTTTTTT. Its protein product is CASSVEGREKLFF.

This clone was counted only a few times. This chain connects TRBV7-2 to TRBJ1-4; D may be TRBD1 (5 bases). CDR3 length: 15 residues. The V and J ends lost 5 bases and 8 bases respectively, with 18 bases between them. CDR1 is SGHTA and CDR2 is FQGNSA in the germline V gene. This CDR3 is CASSRTGQSAEKLFF. The CDR3 DNA sequence: TGTGCCAGCAGCCGGACGGGGCAGTCAGCCGAAAAACTGTTTTTT.

This clone was counted between two and nine times. This chain uses TRBV7-2 with TRBJ1-5, with a tentative D call TRBD1 (5 bases). Looked up from germline, CDR1 is SGHTA and CDR2 is FQGNSA. Trimming pared 2 bases from V and 7 bases from J, leaving 15 bases between. The CDR3 extends over 15 amino acids. This CDR3 reads CASSLNAGSGQPQHF. The CDR3 coding sequence is TGTGCCAGCAGCTTAAACGCGGGGTCAGGGCAGCCCCAGCATTTT. The variable domain in full, with the rest retrieved from reference TRBV7-2 and TRBJ1-5, is GAGVSQSPSNKVTEKGKDVELRCDPISGHTALYWYRQSLGQGLEFLIYFQGNSAPDKSGLPSDRFSAERTGGSVSTLTIQRTQQEDSAVYLCASSLNAGSGQPQHFGDGTRLSIL.

This clone has just a few counts. The rearrangement links TRBV2 to TRBJ2-5; D is unresolved. The CDR3 sequence is 13 residues long. V dropped 7 bases and J dropped 1 base, with 10 bases sitting between them. CDR1 is SNHLY and CDR2 is FYNNEI in the germline V gene. This CDR3 reads CASMVAFQETQYF. The CDR3 region has the DNA TGTGCCAGCATGGTGGCCTTCCAAGAGACCCAGTACTTC.

The rearrangement uses TRBV13 and TRBJ1-4; possible D gene TRBD1, 5 bases. The CDR3 is 14 residues long. Trimming left V 5 bases short and J 5 bases short, with 12 bases between. CDR1 is PRHDT, CDR2 FYEKMQ, per germline (reference sequence). The CDR3 spells CASSKVGANEKLFF. CDR3 sequence (DNA): TGTGCCAGCAGCAAAGTAGGGGCAAATGAAAAACTGTTTTTT.

The rearrangement links TRBV5-1 to TRBJ1-5; D remains ambiguous. Looked up from germline, CDR1 is SGHRS and CDR2 is YFSETQ. The CDR3 totals 15 residues. The V end lost 4 bases, the J end lost 7 bases, and 18 bases lay between the germline ends. The CDR3: CASSPDGVLGQPQHF. The CDR3 nucleotides are TGCGCCAGCAGCCCGGATGGAGTATTAGGGCAGCCCCAGCATTTT. Complete variable domain (other parts from reference TRBV5-1 and TRBJ1-5): KAGVTQTPRYLIKTRGQQVTLSCSPISGHRSVSWYQQTPGQGLQFLFEYFSETQRNKGNFPGRFSGRQFSNSRSEMNVSTLELGDSALYLCASSPDGVLGQPQHFGDGTRLSIL.

This clone was seen a few times. The chain has TRBV14 and TRBJ1-1, with D tentatively TRBD1 (6 bases). Trimming cost V 1 base and J 5 bases, with 11 bases left between them. The CDR3 is 14 amino acids. Germline V gives CDR1 SGHDN, CDR2 FVKESK. The DNA of the CDR3 is TGTGCCAGCAGCCAAGGGCAGGGGAGGACTGAAGCTTTCTTT. It yields the protein CASSQGQGRTEAFF.

This chain joins TRBV5-1 and TRBJ2-1, with D possibly matching TRBD1 (6 bases). The CDR3 sequence is 20 residues long. In germline, CDR1 is SGHRS, CDR2 YFSETQ. Trimming shortened V by 5 bases and J by 0 bases, and 27 bases separated the two germline ends. The CDR3 DNA sequence: TGCGCCAGCAGTTGGACGCTAGGGGGACAAGTCAGTCACTCCTACAATGAGCAGTTCTTC. The encoded protein is CASSWTLGGQVSHSYNEQFF.

V and J are TRBV4-2 and TRBJ2-7; no reliable D call. CDR1 and CDR2 (germline): LGHNA, YNFKEQ. This CDR3 is 16 amino acids long. Trimming stripped 4 bases from V and 3 bases from J, with 19 bases between. This chain's CDR3 is CASSRSVAAGRYEQYF. CDR3 nucleotide sequence: TGTGCCAGCAGCCGATCCGTGGCAGCAGGACGCTACGAGCAGTACTTC.